This entry lists 14 T cell receptor beta chains sequenced from one sample in a study of T cell responses to AZD1222 COVID-19 vaccine. Here immunoSEQ multiplex PCR was the method, and the copy in TCRdb shows in-frame clones only, minus some. The sample carries 90,000 to 150,000 clones, roughly nine tenths recorded once. Sequenced material: peripheral blood, taken 28 days after the second AZD1222 dose. The source of these receptors is an adult who received the AZD1222 COVID-19 vaccine.

The V and J genes are TRBV14 and TRBJ1-5; 8 bases match TRBD1. The CDR3 is made up of 13 amino acids. CDR1 and CDR2 from the germline V gene are SGHDN and FVKESK. Trimming cost V 4 bases and J 7 bases; bases outside gene matches: 3. The CDR3 sequence is CASSLQGGQPQHF. CDR3 sequence (DNA): TGTGCCAGCAGCCTACAGGGGGGGCAGCCCCAGCATTTT.

V usage is TRBV6-1 and J usage is TRBJ1-6; perhaps TRBD1 as D (5 bases). The CDR3 has 15 residues. Germline V gene lookup returns CDR1 MNHNS and CDR2 SASEGT. Between the trimmed V and J ends, which lost 3 bases and 10 bases, there was a span of 16 bases. CDR3 sequence (DNA): TGTGCCAGCAGTGACGAGGGCACAGGACCCTCACCCCTCCACTTT. This sequence encodes CASSDEGTGPSPLHF.

This clone was counted only a few times. The chain combines TRBV7-9 with TRBJ1-2; perhaps TRBD1 as D (6 bases). This CDR3 has 13 amino acids. V shed 5 bases and J shed 4 bases, with 11 bases lying between them. Germline V gene sequence: CDR1 SEHNR, CDR2 FQNEAQ (reference sequence). This CDR3 is CASSATGTYGYTF. CDR3 nucleotides: TGTGCCAGCAGCGCCACAGGGACCTATGGCTACACCTTC.

The chain uses TRBV5-4 and TRBJ1-1; 9 bases line up with TRBD1. V shed 4 bases and J 5 bases; nucleotides not matched to a gene: 9. The CDR3 is 15 amino acids. Germline CDR1 and CDR2: SGHNT and YYREEE (reference sequence). CDR3 DNA: TGTGCCAGCAGCCCGGACAGGGGAGCTGGTACTGAAGCTTTCTTT. Its translation is CASSPDRGAGTEAFF.

This clone was seen just once. The V call is TRBV29-1, the J call TRBJ1-1; D not certain. This CDR3 is built from 12 residues. The V and J ends lost 6 bases and 0 bases respectively, with 8 bases between them. From germline, CDR1 is SQVTM and CDR2 ANQGSEA. CDR3 loop: CSVKVVNTEAFF. CDR3 nucleotide sequence: TGCAGCGTGAAGGTGGTGAACACTGAAGCTTTCTTT.

On this clone itself: This specimen includes other DNA sequences encoding the same CDR3. The chain recombines TRBV6-1 with TRBJ2-1; 11 bases fit TRBD2. The junction had 0 bases not matched to a gene; V was cut back by 2 bases and J by 6 bases. CDR3 length equals 14 residues. Germline V gene lookup returns CDR1 MNHNS and CDR2 SASEGT. CDR3 DNA sequence: TGTGCCAGCAGTGAACTAGCGGGGGGCAATGAGCAGTTCTTC. It translates to CASSELAGGNEQFF.

This clone was recorded once. The rearrangement uses TRBV6-1 and TRBJ2-5; 8 bases align to TRBD1. The CDR3 runs 18 residues. J was trimmed by 4 bases and V by 1 base; bases with no gene match: 14. The germline V gene encodes CDR1 MNHNS and CDR2 SASEGT. The CDR3 loop reads CASSEGQGAVSVRETQYF. The CDR3 DNA reads as TGTGCCAGCAGTGAAGGGCAGGGGGCTGTATCGGTTCGAGAGACCCAGTACTTC.

This chain connects TRBV28 to TRBJ1-5; no firm D call. The CDR3 loop spans 15 amino acids. V lost 5 bases and J lost 7, with 18 bases in between. Germline CDR1 MDHEN, CDR2 SYDVKM. CDR3 sequence reads: CASSLYRGRGQPQHF. The CDR3 DNA follows: TGTGCCAGCAGTCTCTATAGAGGGAGAGGCCAGCCCCAGCATTTT.

This chain joins TRBV5-4 and TRBJ2-7; D possibly corresponds to TRBD2 (8 bases). Trimming removed 4 bases at V and 5 bases at J, with 16 bases between. CDR3 length: 14 amino acids. In germline, CDR1 is SGHNT, CDR2 YYREEE (reference sequence). In DNA, the CDR3 is TGTGCCAGCAGCAGGACTAGCCAGGGGGACGAGCAGTACTTC. This codes for CASSRTSQGDEQYF.

The genes are TRBV25-1 and TRBJ1-2; the D gene is possibly TRBD1 (6 bases). V lost 4 bases and J lost 7, with 19 bases in between. Germline CDR1 reads MGHDK; CDR2 reads SYGVNS. The CDR3 spans 15 residues. CDR3 DNA sequence: TGTGCCAGCAGTGTAACCGGGGCCGGGGGCGGTGGCTACACCTTC. Protein sequence: CASSVTGAGGGGYTF.

The V and J genes are TRBV29-1 and TRBJ1-2; possibly TRBD1 for D (6 bases). The V gene lost 5 bases and the J gene lost 0 bases, with 10 bases spanning the gap. The germline V gene has CDR1 SQVTM and CDR2 ANQGSEA. The CDR3 sequence is 13 residues long. CDR3 in amino acids: CSVPGQANYGYTF. For the CDR3, the DNA is TGCAGCGTTCCGGGACAAGCTAACTATGGCTACACCTTC.

The chain carries TRBV6-5 and TRBJ1-4, with D hard to call. V was clipped by 10 bases and J by 8 bases, with 11 bases between them. CDR3 size: 11 residues. Germline CDR1 is MNHEY and CDR2 is SVGAGI. The CDR3 DNA follows: TGTGCCACGGTGCGAGGCGAAAAACTGTTTTTT. This codes for CATVRGEKLFF.

The rearrangement joins TRBV28 to TRBJ1-1; D possibly corresponds to TRBD1 (6 bases). Germline assignment: CDR1 MDHEN and CDR2 SYDVKM. The CDR3 runs to 14 residues. Trimming pared 6 bases from V and 0 bases from J, leaving 11 bases between. The CDR3 region has the DNA TGTGCCAGCAGCAAGGGGGGCTTGAACACTGAAGCTTTCTTT. Its translation: CASSKGGLNTEAFF.

V gene TRBV28 combines with J gene TRBJ1-6; 7 bases map to TRBD1. The germline V gene has CDR1 MDHEN and CDR2 SYDVKM. The CDR3 spans 14 residues. Trimming cost V 7 bases and J 6 bases; bases outside gene matches: 6. The CDR3 coding sequence is TGTGCCAGCAACCCACAGGGGTTTAATTCACCCCTCCACTTT. It is translated as CASNPQGFNSPLHF.